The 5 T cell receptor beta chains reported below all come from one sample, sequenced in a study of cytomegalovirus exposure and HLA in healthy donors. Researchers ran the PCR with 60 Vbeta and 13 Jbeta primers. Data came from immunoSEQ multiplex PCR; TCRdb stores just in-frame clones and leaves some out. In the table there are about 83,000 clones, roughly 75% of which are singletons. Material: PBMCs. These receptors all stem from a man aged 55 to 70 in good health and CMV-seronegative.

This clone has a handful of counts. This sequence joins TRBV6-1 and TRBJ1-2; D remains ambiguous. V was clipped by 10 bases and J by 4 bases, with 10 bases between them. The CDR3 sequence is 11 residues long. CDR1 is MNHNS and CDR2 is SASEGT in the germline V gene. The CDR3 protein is CAITNSYGYTF. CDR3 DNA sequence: TGTGCCATAACTAACTCCTATGGCTACACCTTC.

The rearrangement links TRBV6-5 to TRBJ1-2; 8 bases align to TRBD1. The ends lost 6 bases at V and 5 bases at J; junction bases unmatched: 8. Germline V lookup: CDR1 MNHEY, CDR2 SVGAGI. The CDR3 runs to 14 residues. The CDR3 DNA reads TGTGCCAGCAGCCGAACAGGGGGAGGATATGGCTACACCTTC. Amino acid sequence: CASSRTGGGYGYTF.

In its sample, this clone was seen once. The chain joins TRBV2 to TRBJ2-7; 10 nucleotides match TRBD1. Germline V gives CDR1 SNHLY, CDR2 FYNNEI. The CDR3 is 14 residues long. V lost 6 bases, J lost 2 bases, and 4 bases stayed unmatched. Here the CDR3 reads CASSGTGETYEQYF. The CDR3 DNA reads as TGTGCCAGCAGCGGGACAGGGGAGACCTACGAGCAGTACTTC.

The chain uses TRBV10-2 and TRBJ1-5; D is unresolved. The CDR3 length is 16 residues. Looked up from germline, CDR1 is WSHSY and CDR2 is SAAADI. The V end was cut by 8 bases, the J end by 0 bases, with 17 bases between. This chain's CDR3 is CASRGSELHSNQPQHF. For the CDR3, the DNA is TGCGCCAGCCGCGGCAGCGAACTACATAGCAATCAGCCCCAGCATTTT.

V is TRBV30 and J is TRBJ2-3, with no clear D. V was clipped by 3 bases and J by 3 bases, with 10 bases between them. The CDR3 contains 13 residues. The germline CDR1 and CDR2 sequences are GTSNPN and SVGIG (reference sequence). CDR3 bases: TGTGCCTGGAGGGTCCTGACTACAGATACGCAGTATTTT. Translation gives CAWRVLTTDTQYF.